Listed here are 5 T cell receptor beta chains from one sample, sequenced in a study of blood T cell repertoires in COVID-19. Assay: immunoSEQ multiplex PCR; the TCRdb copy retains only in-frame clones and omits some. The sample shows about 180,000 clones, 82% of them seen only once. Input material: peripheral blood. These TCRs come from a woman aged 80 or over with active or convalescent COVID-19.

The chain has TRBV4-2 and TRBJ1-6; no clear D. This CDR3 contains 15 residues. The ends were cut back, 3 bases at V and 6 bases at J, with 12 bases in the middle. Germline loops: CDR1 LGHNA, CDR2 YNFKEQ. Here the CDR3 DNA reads TGTGCCAGCAGCCAGCGGGTTCTGGGTAATTCACCCCTCCACTTT. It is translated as CASSQRVLGNSPLHF.

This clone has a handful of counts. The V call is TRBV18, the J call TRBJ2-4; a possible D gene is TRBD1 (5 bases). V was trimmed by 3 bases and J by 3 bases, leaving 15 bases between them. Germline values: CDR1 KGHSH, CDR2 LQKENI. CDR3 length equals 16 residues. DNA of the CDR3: TGTGCCAGCTCACCTGCAGGGATGGAATACAAAAACATTCAGTACTTC. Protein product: CASSPAGMEYKNIQYF.

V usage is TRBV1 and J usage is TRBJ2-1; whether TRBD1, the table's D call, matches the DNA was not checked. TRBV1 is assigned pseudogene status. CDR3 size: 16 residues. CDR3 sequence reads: CTSSPRVGASYNEQFF. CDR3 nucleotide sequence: TGCACCAGCAGCCCCCGCGTGGGGGCATCCTACAATGAGCAGTTCTTC.

The CDR3 coding sequence is TGTGCCAGCAGCCAGGGACTAGCGGAGAACTACGAGCAGTACTTC. As protein: CASSQGLAENYEQYF. The V call is TRBV7-8, the J call TRBJ2-7; 11 bases are shared with TRBD2. The V gene end was trimmed by 5 bases and the J gene end by 3 bases; junction bases not matched to a gene: 6. The germline V gene encodes CDR1 SGHVS and CDR2 FQNEAQ. This CDR3 is built from 15 residues.

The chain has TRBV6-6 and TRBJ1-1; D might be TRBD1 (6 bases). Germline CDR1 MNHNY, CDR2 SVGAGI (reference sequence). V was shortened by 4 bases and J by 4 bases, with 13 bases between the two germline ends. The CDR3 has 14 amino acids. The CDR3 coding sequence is TGTGCCAGCAGTTTCCAGGGGCTGGGCACTGAAGCTTTCTTT. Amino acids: CASSFQGLGTEAFF.